This is a list of T cell receptor beta chains from one sample in a study of cytomegalovirus exposure and HLA in healthy donors. Clones were read by immunoSEQ multiplex PCR, and TCRdb kept only the in-frame ones, dropping some. Counted here are 150,000 to 200,000 clones, 68% occurring once; the ten biggest clones make up less than 3.5%. Sequencing used PBMCs. Source of these receptors: a woman aged 40-49 years in good health and CMV-seropositive. Each CDR3 is given with its conserved first and last residue. The D gene is left open where the match is weak. Clone sizes are given selectively: once, few, many, or a class where the clone is expanded.

TRBV5-6,TRBJ2-6,NA,NA,TGTGCCAGCAGCCGAACAGGGGCCAACGTCCTGACTTTC,CASSRTGANVLTF
TRBV28,TRBJ1-2,once,NA,TGTGCCAGCAGTCTATCAGGGCTTTCCTATGGCTACACCTTC,CASSLSGLSYGYTF
TRBV4-3,TRBJ2-4,NA,NA,TGCGCCAGCAGCCAAGATCCACTAGCCAAAAACATTCAGTACTTC,CASSQDPLAKNIQYF
TRBV7-9,TRBJ1-1,NA,TRBD1,TGTTCCAGCAGCTCTCGTCCCGGGACAGGGATGAACACTGAAGCTTTCTTT,CSSSSRPGTGMNTEAFF
TRBV5-6,TRBJ1-2,NA,NA,TGTGCCAGCAGCTTGGTTCAGGGAGGCGGCTACACCTTC,CASSLVQGGGYTF
TRBV2,TRBJ1-2,NA,TRBD1,TGTGCCAGCTCGGGACAGGGAAAGTCTCCGAGCGGCTACACCTTC,CASSGQGKSPSGYTF
TRBV7-2,TRBJ1-6,NA,NA,TGTGCCAGCAGCTTACCGGCCGGCGGGACGGTGAATTCACCCCTCCACTTT,CASSLPAGGTVNSPLHF
TRBV2,TRBJ2-7,NA,NA,TGTGCCAGCCAGGGATTGGGTCGGGAGCAGTACTTC,CASQGLGREQYF
TRBV5-8,TRBJ2-1,NA,NA,TGTGCCAGCAGCCTGCACCCTGGACAGTCCTACAATGAGCAGTTCTTC,CASSLHPGQSYNEQFF
TRBV4-3,TRBJ1-5,few,TRBD1,TGCGCCAGCAGCCAAACACAGGGGGCAGGTCAGCCCCAGCATTTT,CASSQTQGAGQPQHF
TRBV19,TRBJ1-1,NA,TRBD1,TGTGCCAGTATCGAAAACAGGGGGCGCGCTGAAGCTTTCTTT,CASIENRGRAEAFF
TRBV29-1,TRBJ2-2,NA,TRBD2,TGCAGCGTTGCGGCTAGCGGGGTGACCGGGGAGCTGTTTTTT,CSVAASGVTGELFF
TRBV5-8,TRBJ2-3,NA,NA,TGTGCCAGCAGCTTGTGGAGGGTAGGCGCAGATACGCAGTATTTT,CASSLWRVGADTQYF
TRBV2,TRBJ1-6,NA,NA,TGTGCCAGCAGGGCTCATTATCTGACATCCAGCAATTCACCCCTCCACTTT,CASRAHYLTSSNSPLHF
TRBV10-3,TRBJ2-5,NA,TRBD2,TGTGCCATCAGCGCAGGACTAGCGGGTGTGGAGACCCAGTACTTC,CAISAGLAGVETQYF
TRBV20-1,TRBJ2-7,NA,NA,TGCAGTGCCCCCCTGAGCTACGAGCAGTACTTC,CSAPLSYEQYF
TRBV9,TRBJ1-5,NA,NA,TGTGCCAGCAGCACGGGACATAGGCAGCCCCAGAATTTT,CASSTGHRQPQNF
TRBV7-8,TRBJ1-1,NA,NA,TGTGCCAGCGAGGGGGGGGCTCAGAACACTGAAGCTTTCTTT,CASEGGAQNTEAFF
TRBV5-1,TRBJ2-2,NA,NA,TGCGCCAGCAGGGACTACCAAACCGGGGAGCTGTTTTTT,CASRDYQTGELFF
TRBV28,TRBJ1-2,NA,TRBD1,TGTGCCAGCAGTCCAACAGGGGGATCTGGCTACACCTTC,CASSPTGGSGYTF
TRBV6-5,TRBJ2-5,NA,TRBD1,TGTGCCAGCAGTCGGACAGGGGGCGTAGAGACCCAGTACTTC,CASSRTGGVETQYF
TRBV5-1,TRBJ2-7,NA,TRBD1,TGCGCCAGCAGCTTGACCCCAGGGGGAGACTACGAGCAGTACTTC,CASSLTPGGDYEQYF
TRBV7-2,TRBJ2-5,NA,TRBD1,TGTGCCAGCAGCAAAGGGACAGTCGCCCAAGAGACCCAGTACTTC,CASSKGTVAQETQYF
TRBV7-9,TRBJ2-3,NA,TRBD2,TGTGCCAGCAGCTTAGGAGCTAGCGGGACTAGCACAGATACGCAGTATTTT,CASSLGASGTSTDTQYF
TRBV6-5,TRBJ1-2,NA,TRBD1,TGTGCCAGCTCACCGGGACAGTTATCTCGGGGCTACACCTTC,CASSPGQLSRGYTF
TRBV6-5,TRBJ2-3,NA,NA,TGTGCCAGCAGAACTAGAGCGACAGATACGCAGTATTTT,CASRTRATDTQYF
TRBV4-1,TRBJ2-3,NA,NA,TGCGCCAGCAGCCAAGATCAGTCAGGGATAAAATCAGATACGCAGTATTTT,CASSQDQSGIKSDTQYF
TRBV28,TRBJ1-4,NA,TRBD1,TGTGCCAGCAGTTTATGGGCCCCGCCGGGACAGGGAGAAAAACTGTTTTTT,CASSLWAPPGQGEKLFF
TRBV9,TRBJ2-7,NA,NA,TGTGCCAGCAGCGTAGCCTCCGGGGAGCGCTACGAGCAGTACTTC,CASSVASGERYEQYF
TRBV7-9,TRBJ2-3,NA,TRBD2,TGTGCCAGCAGCATAGAGGGACTAGCGGGAAGCACAGATACGCAGTATTTT,CASSIEGLAGSTDTQYF
TRBV19,TRBJ1-1,NA,TRBD1,TGTGCCAGTAGTACAGGAGGGGGCTTGACTGAAGCTTTCTTT,CASSTGGGLTEAFF
TRBV5-8,TRBJ1-2,NA,NA,TGTGCCAGCAGCACGGACACTAACTATGGCTACACCTTC,CASSTDTNYGYTF
TRBV5-1,TRBJ2-3,NA,TRBD2,TGCGCCAGCACCATCCAACCAGGAGCGGGGGCCAGCACAGATACGCAGTATTTT,CASTIQPGAGASTDTQYF
TRBV28,TRBJ1-4,NA,NA,TGTGCCAGCAGTTTAGGGGCACCTGAAAAACTGTTTTTT,CASSLGAPEKLFF
TRBV7-2,TRBJ2-5,NA,TRBD2,TGTGCCAGCAGCCCCGGGACTAGCAGAAAAGAGACCCAGTACTTC,CASSPGTSRKETQYF
TRBV28,TRBJ2-2,NA,NA,TGTGCCAGCCGTTCTACGGGAGACACCGGGGAGCTGTTTTTT,CASRSTGDTGELFF
TRBV28,TRBJ2-5,few,TRBD1,TGTGCCAGCAGTTGGGACAGGACCGACCAAGAGACCCAGTACTTC,CASSWDRTDQETQYF
TRBV6-5,TRBJ1-5,once,NA,TGTGCCAGCAGCGCTAATAGCAATCAGCCCCAGCATTTT,CASSANSNQPQHF
TRBV28,TRBJ2-1,NA,TRBD1,TGTGCCAGCAGTTTATCCCAATTACGACAGGGAAATGAGCAGTTCTTC,CASSLSQLRQGNEQFF
TRBV6-5,TRBJ2-7,NA,TRBD1,TGTGCCAGCAGTTACTCGAAAGGACAGGTCTCCTACGAGCAGTACTTC,CASSYSKGQVSYEQYF
TRBV4-2,TRBJ2-7,few,NA,TGTGCCAGCAGCCAAGAAGCTTCAGCTAGCTACGAGCAGTACTTC,CASSQEASASYEQYF
TRBV27,TRBJ2-7,NA,TRBD2,TGTGCCAGCAGTCGGGGACTAGCGGGAGGGATATCGTACGAGCAGTACTTC,CASSRGLAGGISYEQYF